The 10 T cell receptor beta chains below were found in one sample sequenced in a study of spatial heterogeneity in lung cancer. TCRdb re-called the 5' RACE reads through MiXCR, storing one row per CDR3 protein. The repertoire consists of about 12,000 distinct CDR3 sequences, with 6.2% occurring once and the leading ten covering 9% to 12%. Specified time point: sample taken at primary tumor resection. No cell sorting; template was whole RNA from tumor, lung tissue or PBMC. The sample consisted of normal lung tissue next to the tumor, taken at surgery. Source of these receptors: a male donor with early-stage non-small cell lung cancer.

This clonotype was detected many times. The V call is TRBV14, the J call TRBJ2-5; no clear D gene. V was pared by 2 bases and J by 5 bases, with 18 bases between. This CDR3 region has 16 residues. Per the germline V gene, CDR1 is SGHDN and CDR2 is FVKESK. The CDR3 coding sequence is TGTGCCAGCAGCCAACCTCCTGGACCCCCCTGGGAGACCCAGTACTTC. Amino acids: CASSQPPGPPWETQYF.

This clonotype was seen at least ten times. The chain recombines TRBV5-1 with TRBJ2-7, with 7 bases lining up with TRBD1. This CDR3 has 13 amino acids. Germline V gives CDR1 SGHRS, CDR2 YFSETQ. The V and J ends lost 4 bases and 3 bases, in that order; junction bases with no gene match: 4. CDR3 in DNA: TGCGCCAGCAGCCCGGACAGGCTCTACGAGCAGTACTTC. Its protein is CASSPDRLYEQYF.

This clonotype was picked up many times. CDR3 nucleotides: TGTGCCAGTACTTCGTCCGCGGCAGATACGCAGTATTTT. It specifies CASTSSAADTQYF. The V call is TRBV27, the J call TRBJ2-3; no firm D call. This CDR3 has 13 residues. The germline V gene has CDR1 MNHEY and CDR2 SMNVEV (reference sequence). Trimming took off 9 bases at V and 4 bases at J, with 14 bases between the two ends.

This clonotype came up many times. The genes are TRBV18 and TRBJ2-7; D gene uncertain. The germline V and J ends were trimmed by 6 bases and 3 bases, with 12 bases remaining between them. Germline V gene lookup returns CDR1 KGHSH and CDR2 LQKENI. The CDR3 contains 13 residues. CDR3 amino acids: CASSPRTVYEQYF. The CDR3, as DNA: TGTGCCAGCTCGCCTCGGACGGTCTACGAGCAGTACTTC.

V is TRBV12-3 or TRBV12-4 and J is TRBJ2-1; 9 positions match TRBD1. The CDR3 totals 15 residues. Germline trimming cut 5 bases from V and 4 bases from J; bases unmatched to any gene: 6. The CDR3 coding sequence is TGTGCCAGCAGTCCCCCGGGACAGGGTTACAATGAGCAGTTCTTC. Its translation: CASSPPGQGYNEQFF.

By share, this clonotype ranks as medium-sized. CDR3 bases: TGTGCCAGCAGTCGTATCGGACAGGGGGTTCAAGAGACCCAGTACTTC. As protein: CASSRIGQGVQETQYF. The chain couples TRBV27 to TRBJ2-5; TRBD1 matches at 10 bases. This CDR3 has 16 residues. V dropped 5 bases and J dropped 2; count of bases not matched to a gene: 8. Germline assignment: CDR1 MNHEY and CDR2 SMNVEV (reference sequence).

V and J are TRBV12-5 and TRBJ1-5, with D possibly being TRBD1 (5 bases). This CDR3 spans 12 amino acids. From germline, CDR1 is LGHNT and CDR2 FRNRAP. V dropped 7 bases and J dropped 9 bases, with 13 bases sitting between them. The CDR3 sequence: CASAVNGGPQHF. The CDR3 DNA reads as TGTGCTAGTGCCGTTAACGGGGGGCCCCAGCATTTT.

This clonotype was seen repeatedly, ten times or more. This rearrangement joins TRBV5-1 to TRBJ1-1, with D unclear. Germline V lookup: CDR1 SGHRS, CDR2 YFSETQ. The CDR3 length is 13 residues. V lost 4 bases and J 6 bases, leaving 13 bases between the germline ends. CDR3 sequence reads: CASSLGTASEAFF. The CDR3 DNA reads as TGCGCCAGCAGCCTGGGAACAGCCTCTGAAGCTTTCTTT.

This clonotype appeared many times. The gene calls are TRBV27 and TRBJ2-7; D possibly corresponds to TRBD2 (5 bases). V was cut by 2 bases and J by 4 bases, with 12 bases left in between. The CDR3 totals 14 residues. The germline V gene has CDR1 MNHEY and CDR2 SMNVEV (reference sequence). CDR3 DNA: TGTGCCAGCAGTTTACCCGGAGGCAGGTACGAGCAGTACTTC. This sequence encodes CASSLPGGRYEQYF.

This clonotype has more than one count but fewer than ten. The V and J genes are TRBV7-9 and TRBJ1-1; TRBD1 agrees at 8 bases. CDR3 length equals 14 residues. CDR1 SEHNR and CDR2 FQNEAQ come from the germline V gene (reference sequence). After removal of 4 bases from V and 1 base from J, the junction contained 2 bases not matched to a gene. CDR3 residues: CASSSGQGNTEAFF. The CDR3 bases are TGTGCCAGCAGCTCCGGACAGGGGAACACTGAAGCTTTCTTT.